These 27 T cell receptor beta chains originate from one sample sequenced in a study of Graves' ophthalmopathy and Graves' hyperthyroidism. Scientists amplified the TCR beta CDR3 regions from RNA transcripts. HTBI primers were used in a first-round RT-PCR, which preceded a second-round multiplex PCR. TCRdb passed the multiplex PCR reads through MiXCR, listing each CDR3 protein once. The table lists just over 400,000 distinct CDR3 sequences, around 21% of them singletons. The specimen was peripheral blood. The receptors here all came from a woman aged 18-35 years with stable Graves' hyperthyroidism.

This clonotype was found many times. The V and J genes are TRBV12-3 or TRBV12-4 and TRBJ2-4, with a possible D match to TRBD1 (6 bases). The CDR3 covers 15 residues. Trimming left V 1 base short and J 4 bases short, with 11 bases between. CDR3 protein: CASSLVQGMKNIQYF. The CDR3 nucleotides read TGTGCCAGCAGTTTAGTGCAGGGGATGAAAAACATTCAGTACTTC.

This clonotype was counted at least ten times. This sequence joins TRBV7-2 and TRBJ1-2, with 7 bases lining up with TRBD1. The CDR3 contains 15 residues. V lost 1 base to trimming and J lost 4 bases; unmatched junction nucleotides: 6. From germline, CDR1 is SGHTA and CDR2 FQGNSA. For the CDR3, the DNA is TGTGCCAGCAGCTTAGAGGCAGGGGGAACCTATGGCTACACCTTC. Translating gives CASSLEAGGTYGYTF.

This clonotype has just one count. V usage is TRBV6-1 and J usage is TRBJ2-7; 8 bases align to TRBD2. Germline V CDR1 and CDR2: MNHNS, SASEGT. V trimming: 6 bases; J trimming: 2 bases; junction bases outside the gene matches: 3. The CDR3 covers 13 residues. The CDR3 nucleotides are TGTGCCAGCAGGCGGGGGGAGCCCTACGAGCAGTACTTC. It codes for CASRRGEPYEQYF.

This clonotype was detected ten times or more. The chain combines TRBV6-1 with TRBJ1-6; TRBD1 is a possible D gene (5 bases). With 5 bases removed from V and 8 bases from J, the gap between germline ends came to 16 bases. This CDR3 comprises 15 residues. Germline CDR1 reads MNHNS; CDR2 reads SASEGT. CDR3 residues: CASSRRGREDSPLHF. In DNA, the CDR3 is TGTGCCAGCAGTAGACGTGGCAGGGAAGATTCACCCCTCCACTTT.

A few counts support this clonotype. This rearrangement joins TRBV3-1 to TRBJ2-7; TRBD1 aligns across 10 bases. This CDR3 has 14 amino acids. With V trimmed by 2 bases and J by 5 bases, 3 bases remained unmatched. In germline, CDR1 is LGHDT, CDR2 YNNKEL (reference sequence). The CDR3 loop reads CASSQLDRGHEQYF. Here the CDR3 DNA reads TGTGCCAGCAGCCAATTAGACAGGGGGCACGAGCAGTACTTC.

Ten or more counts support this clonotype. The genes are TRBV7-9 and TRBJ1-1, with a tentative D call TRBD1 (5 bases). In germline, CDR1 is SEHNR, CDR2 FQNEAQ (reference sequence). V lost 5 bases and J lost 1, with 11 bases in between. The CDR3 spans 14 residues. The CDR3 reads CASSMGLQNTEAFF. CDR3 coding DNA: TGTGCCAGCAGCATGGGACTGCAGAACACTGAAGCTTTCTTT.

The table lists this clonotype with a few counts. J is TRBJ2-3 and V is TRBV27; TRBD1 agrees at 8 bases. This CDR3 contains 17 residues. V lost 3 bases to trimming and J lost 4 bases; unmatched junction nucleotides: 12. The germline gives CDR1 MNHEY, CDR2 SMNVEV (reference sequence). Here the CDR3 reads CASSLIPPGGASDTQYF. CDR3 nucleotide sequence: TGTGCCAGCAGTTTGATCCCGCCAGGGGGCGCGTCAGATACGCAGTATTTT.

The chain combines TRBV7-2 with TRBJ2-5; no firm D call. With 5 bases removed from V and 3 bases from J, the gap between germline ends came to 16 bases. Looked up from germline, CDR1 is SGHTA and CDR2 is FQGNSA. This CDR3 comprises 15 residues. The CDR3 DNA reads TGTGCCAGCAGCCCTGGGGTAGCACAGAAAGAGACCCAGTACTTC. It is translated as CASSPGVAQKETQYF.

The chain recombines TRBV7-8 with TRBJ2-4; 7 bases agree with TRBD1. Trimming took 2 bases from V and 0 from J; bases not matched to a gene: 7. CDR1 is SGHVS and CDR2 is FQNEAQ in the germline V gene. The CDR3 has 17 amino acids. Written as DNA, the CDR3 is TGTGCCAGCAGCTTACCGGTCACAGGGGTAGCCAAAAACATTCAGTACTTC. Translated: CASSLPVTGVAKNIQYF.

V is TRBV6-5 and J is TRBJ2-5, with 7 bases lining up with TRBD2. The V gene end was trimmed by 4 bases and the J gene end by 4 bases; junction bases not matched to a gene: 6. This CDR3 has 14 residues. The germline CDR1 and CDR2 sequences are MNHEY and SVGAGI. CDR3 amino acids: CASSLNPGGETQYF. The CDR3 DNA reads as TGTGCCAGCAGTTTAAACCCGGGGGGAGAGACCCAGTACTTC.

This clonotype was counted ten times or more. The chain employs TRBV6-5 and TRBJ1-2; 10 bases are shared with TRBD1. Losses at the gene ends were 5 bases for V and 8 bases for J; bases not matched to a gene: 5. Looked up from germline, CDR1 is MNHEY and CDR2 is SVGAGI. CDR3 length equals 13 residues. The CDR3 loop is CASSRTGGGGYTF. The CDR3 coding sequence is TGTGCCAGCAGTCGGACAGGGGGAGGAGGCTACACCTTC.

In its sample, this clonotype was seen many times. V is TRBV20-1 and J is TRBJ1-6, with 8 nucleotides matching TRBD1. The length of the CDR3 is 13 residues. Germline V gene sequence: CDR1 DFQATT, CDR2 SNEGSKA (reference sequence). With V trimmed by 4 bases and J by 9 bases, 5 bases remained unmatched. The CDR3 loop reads CSANQGAGSPLHF. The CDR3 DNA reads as TGCAGTGCTAATCAGGGGGCTGGTTCACCCCTCCACTTT.

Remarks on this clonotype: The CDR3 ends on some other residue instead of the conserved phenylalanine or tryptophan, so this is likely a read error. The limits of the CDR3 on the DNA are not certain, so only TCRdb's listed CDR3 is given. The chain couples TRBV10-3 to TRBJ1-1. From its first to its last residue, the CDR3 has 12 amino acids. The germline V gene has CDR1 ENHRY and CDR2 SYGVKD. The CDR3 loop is CAISELAQEACL.

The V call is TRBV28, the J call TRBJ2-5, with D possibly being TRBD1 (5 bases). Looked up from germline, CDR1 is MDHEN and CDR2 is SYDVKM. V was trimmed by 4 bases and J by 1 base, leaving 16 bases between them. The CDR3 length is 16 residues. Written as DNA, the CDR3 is TGTGCCAGCAGTTCTTTCTTTGGGGCAATCCAAGAGACCCAGTACTTC. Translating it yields CASSSFFGAIQETQYF.

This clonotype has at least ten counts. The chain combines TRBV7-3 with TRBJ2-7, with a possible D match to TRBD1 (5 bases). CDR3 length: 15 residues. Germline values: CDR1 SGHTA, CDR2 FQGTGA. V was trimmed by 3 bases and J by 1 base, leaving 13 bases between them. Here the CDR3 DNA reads TGTGCCAGCAGCTTGGCCAGGGAAATTTCCTACGAGCAGTACTTC. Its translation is CASSLAREISYEQYF.

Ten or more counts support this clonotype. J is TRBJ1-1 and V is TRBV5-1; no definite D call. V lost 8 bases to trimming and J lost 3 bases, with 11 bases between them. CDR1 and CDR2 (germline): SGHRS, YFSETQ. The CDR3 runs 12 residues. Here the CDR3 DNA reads TGCGCCAGTGGGCGTGACGACACTGAAGCTTTCTTT. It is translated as CASGRDDTEAFF.

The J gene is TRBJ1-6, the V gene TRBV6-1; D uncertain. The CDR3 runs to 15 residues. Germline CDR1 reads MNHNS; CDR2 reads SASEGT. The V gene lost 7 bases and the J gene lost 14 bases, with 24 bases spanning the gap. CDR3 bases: TGTGCCAGCACAGAGACTCTGACGGAGCGGCGATCCCTCCACTTT. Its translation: CASTETLTERRSLHF.

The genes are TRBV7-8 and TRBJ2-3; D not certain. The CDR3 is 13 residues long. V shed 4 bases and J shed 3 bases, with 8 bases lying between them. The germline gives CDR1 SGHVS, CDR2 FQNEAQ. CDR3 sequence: CASSYRETDTQYF. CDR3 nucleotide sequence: TGTGCCAGCAGCTATCGTGAGACAGATACGCAGTATTTT.

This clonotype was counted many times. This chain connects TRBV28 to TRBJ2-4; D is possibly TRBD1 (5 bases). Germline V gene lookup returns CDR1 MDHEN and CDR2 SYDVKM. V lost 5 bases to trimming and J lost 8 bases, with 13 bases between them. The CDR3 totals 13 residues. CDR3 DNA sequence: TGTGCCAGCAGTCCCACAGGTTTACACATTCAGTACTTC. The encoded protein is CASSPTGLHIQYF.

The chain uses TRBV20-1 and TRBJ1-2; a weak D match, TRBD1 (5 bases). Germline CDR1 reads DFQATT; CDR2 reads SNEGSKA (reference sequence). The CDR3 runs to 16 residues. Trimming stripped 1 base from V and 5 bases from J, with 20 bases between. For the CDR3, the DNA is TGCAGTGCTAGAGGGGTGGAAGCGGCGGGGACTTATGGCTACACCTTC. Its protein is CSARGVEAAGTYGYTF.

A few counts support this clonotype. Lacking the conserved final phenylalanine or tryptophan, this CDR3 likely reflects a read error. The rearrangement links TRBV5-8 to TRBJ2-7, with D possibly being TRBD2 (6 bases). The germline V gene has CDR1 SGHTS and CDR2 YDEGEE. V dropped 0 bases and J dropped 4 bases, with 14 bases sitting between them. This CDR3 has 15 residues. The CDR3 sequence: CASSLAGTGGYEQYY. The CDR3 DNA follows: TGTGCCAGCAGCTTGGCCGGGACTGGCGGGTACGAGCAGTACTAC.

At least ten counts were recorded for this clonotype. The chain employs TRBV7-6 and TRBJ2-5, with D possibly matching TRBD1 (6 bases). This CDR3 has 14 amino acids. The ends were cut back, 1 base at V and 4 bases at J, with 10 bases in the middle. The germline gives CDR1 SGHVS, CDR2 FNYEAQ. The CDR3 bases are TGTGCCAGCAGCTTAGGGCCAGGGGTAGAGACCCAGTACTTC. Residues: CASSLGPGVETQYF.

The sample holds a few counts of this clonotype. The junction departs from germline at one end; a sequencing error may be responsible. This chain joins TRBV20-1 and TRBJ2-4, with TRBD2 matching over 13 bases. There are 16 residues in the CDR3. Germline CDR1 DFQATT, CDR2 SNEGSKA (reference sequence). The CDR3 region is CSAREGLAGEGNIKYF. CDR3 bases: TGCAGTGCTAGGGAAGGACTAGCGGGAGAAGGAAACATTAAGTACTTC.

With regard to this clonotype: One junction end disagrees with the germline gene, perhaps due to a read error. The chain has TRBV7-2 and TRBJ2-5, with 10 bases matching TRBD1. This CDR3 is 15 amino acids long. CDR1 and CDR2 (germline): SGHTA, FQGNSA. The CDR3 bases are TGTGCCAGCAGCCGAGGACAGGGGGGAGGAGAGACTCAGTACTTC. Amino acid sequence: CASSRGQGGGETQYF.

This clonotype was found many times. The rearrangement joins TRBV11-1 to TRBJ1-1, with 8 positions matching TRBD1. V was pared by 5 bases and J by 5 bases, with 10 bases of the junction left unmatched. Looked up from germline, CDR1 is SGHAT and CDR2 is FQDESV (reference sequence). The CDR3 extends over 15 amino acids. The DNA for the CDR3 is TGTGCCAGCAGCGGAGGCCCCAGGGGGCAAACTGAAGCTTTCTTT. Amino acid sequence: CASSGGPRGQTEAFF.

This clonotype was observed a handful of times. The CDR3, as DNA: TGTGCCAGCAGCCCGGGACTCACGGCAGGCATTCAGTACTTC. This encodes CASSPGLTAGIQYF. The chain has TRBV7-2 and TRBJ2-4; D may be TRBD2 (6 bases). Germline V gene sequence: CDR1 SGHTA, CDR2 FQGNSA. The CDR3 has 14 amino acids. Trimming took off 5 bases at V and 9 bases at J, with 17 bases between the two ends.

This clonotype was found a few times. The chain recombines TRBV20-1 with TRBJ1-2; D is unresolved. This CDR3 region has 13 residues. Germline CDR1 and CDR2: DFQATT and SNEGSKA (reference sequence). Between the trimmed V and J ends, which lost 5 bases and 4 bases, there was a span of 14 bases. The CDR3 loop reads CSAFMDLFYGYTF. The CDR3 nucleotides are TGCAGTGCTTTCATGGACTTATTCTATGGCTACACCTTC.